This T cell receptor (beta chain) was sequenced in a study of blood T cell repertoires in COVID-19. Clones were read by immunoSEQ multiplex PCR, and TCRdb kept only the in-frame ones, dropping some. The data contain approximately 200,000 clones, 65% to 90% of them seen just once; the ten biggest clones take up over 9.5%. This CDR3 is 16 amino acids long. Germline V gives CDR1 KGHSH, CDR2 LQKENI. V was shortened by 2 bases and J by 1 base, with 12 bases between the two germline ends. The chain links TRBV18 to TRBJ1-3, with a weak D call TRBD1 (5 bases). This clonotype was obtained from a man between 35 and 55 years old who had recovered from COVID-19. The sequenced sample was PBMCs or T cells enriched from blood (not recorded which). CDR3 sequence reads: CASSPSLRVSGNTIYF. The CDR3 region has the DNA TGTGCCAGCTCACCAAGCCTCAGGGTTTCTGGAAACACCATATATTTT.